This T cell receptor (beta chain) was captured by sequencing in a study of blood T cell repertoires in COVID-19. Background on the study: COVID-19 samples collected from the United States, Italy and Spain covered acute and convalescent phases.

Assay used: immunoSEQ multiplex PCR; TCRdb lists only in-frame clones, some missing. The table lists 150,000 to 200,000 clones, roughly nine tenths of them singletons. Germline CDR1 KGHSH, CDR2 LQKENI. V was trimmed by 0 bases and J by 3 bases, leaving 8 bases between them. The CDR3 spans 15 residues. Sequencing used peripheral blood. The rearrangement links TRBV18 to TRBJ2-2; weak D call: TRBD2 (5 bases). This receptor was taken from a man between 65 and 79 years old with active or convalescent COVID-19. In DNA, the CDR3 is TGTGCCAGCTCACCACCGAGAGGGTACACCGGGGAGCTGTTTTTT. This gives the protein CASSPPRGYTGELFF.